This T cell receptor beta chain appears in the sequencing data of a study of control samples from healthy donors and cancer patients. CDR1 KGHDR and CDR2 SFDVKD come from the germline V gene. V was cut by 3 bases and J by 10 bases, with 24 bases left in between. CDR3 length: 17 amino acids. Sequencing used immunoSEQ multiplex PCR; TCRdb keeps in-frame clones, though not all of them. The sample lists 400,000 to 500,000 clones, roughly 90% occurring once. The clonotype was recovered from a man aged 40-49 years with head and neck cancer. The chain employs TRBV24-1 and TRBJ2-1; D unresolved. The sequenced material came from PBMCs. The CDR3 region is CATSDRHPTEPFGEQFF. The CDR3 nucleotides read TGTGCCACCAGTGATAGGCACCCAACCGAACCTTTCGGGGAGCAGTTCTTC.